These T cell receptor beta chains were read from a single sample in a study of blood T cell repertoires in COVID-19. The method was immunoSEQ multiplex PCR; TCRdb's version includes in-frame clones alone and lacks a portion of them. The table lists 300,000 to 350,000 clones, 75% to 90% of them singletons. The sequenced sample was peripheral blood. All receptors come from a man aged 18-30 years with active or convalescent COVID-19. CDR3s include the opening cysteine and the closing phenylalanine or tryptophan. Each record gives: clone size, D gene, V gene, J gene, CDR3 DNA, CDR3 protein. A D gene is named only where the DNA matches it firmly. Only part of the rows carry a size: once, few, many, or a class if the clone is expanded.

clone_size: -
d_call: -
v_call: TRBV4-3
j_call: TRBJ2-2
cdr3_nt: TGCGCCAGCAGCCAAGAGACAGGATCCAACACCGGGGAGCTGTTTTTT
cdr3_aa: CASSQETGSNTGELFF

clone_size: -
d_call: -
v_call: TRBV10-2
j_call: TRBJ2-5
cdr3_nt: TGCGCCAGCAGTGAGACCCAACGCGGGACCCAGTACTTC
cdr3_aa: CASSETQRGTQYF

clone_size: few
d_call: TRBD1
v_call: TRBV6-2/TRBV6-3
j_call: TRBJ2-1
cdr3_nt: TGTGCCAGCAGATACAGGGGGCTTGGCAATGAGCAGTTCTTC
cdr3_aa: CASRYRGLGNEQFF

clone_size: -
d_call: TRBD1
v_call: TRBV19
j_call: TRBJ2-7
cdr3_nt: TGTGCCAGTAGTATCCGCCCGGGACAGGGTGTCGAGCAGTACTTC
cdr3_aa: CASSIRPGQGVEQYF

clone_size: few
d_call: TRBD2
v_call: TRBV7-9
j_call: TRBJ2-7
cdr3_nt: TGTGCCAGCAGCGCCCGCTCTAGCGGGGGGGACTACGAGCAGTACTTC
cdr3_aa: CASSARSSGGDYEQYF

clone_size: -
d_call: TRBD2
v_call: TRBV6-6
j_call: TRBJ2-2
cdr3_nt: TGTGCCAGCCGGACCGGGACTAGGAGGATCGGCGGGGAGCTGTTTTTT
cdr3_aa: CASRTGTRRIGGELFF

clone_size: -
d_call: -
v_call: TRBV18
j_call: TRBJ1-1
cdr3_nt: TGTGCCAGCTCACCAATGTTACAGTACACTGAAGCTTTCTTT
cdr3_aa: CASSPMLQYTEAFF

clone_size: -
d_call: TRBD2
v_call: TRBV29-1
j_call: TRBJ2-2
cdr3_nt: TGCAGCGTTGATGGTCAGGGAGGGACCGGGGAGCTGTTTTTT
cdr3_aa: CSVDGQGGTGELFF

clone_size: -
d_call: -
v_call: TRBV5-8
j_call: TRBJ2-1
cdr3_nt: TGTGCCAGCAGCTTGGTACGGGGTGAGCAGTTCTTC
cdr3_aa: CASSLVRGEQFF

clone_size: -
d_call: TRBD1
v_call: TRBV5-1
j_call: TRBJ2-5
cdr3_nt: TGCGCCAGCAGCCTAGACAGGGGTGTGGAGACCCAGTACTTC
cdr3_aa: CASSLDRGVETQYF

clone_size: -
d_call: TRBD1
v_call: TRBV10-3
j_call: TRBJ2-5
cdr3_nt: TGTGCCATCAGGGGGACAGTACAAGAGACCCAGTACTTC
cdr3_aa: CAIRGTVQETQYF

clone_size: -
d_call: -
v_call: TRBV6-5
j_call: TRBJ1-2
cdr3_nt: TGTGCCAGCAGTTACTCGAGTAACAGATATGGCTACACCTTC
cdr3_aa: CASSYSSNRYGYTF

clone_size: few
d_call: -
v_call: TRBV19
j_call: TRBJ1-4
cdr3_nt: TGTGCCAGTAGAAGTACTTACATCGGGACAACTAATGAAAAACTGTTTTTT
cdr3_aa: CASRSTYIGTTNEKLFF

clone_size: -
d_call: -
v_call: TRBV6-5
j_call: TRBJ2-5
cdr3_nt: TGTGCCAGCAGTTACTCTGGACAGCCGCAAGAGACCCAGTACTTC
cdr3_aa: CASSYSGQPQETQYF

clone_size: -
d_call: -
v_call: TRBV5-1
j_call: TRBJ1-1
cdr3_nt: TGCGCCAGCAGCTTGTATCCAGGATCGAACACTGAAGCTTTCTTT
cdr3_aa: CASSLYPGSNTEAFF

clone_size: once
d_call: -
v_call: TRBV11-2
j_call: TRBJ2-4
cdr3_nt: TGTGCCAGCAGCTTGCGTCTGGACAGCTCGAACTTC
cdr3_aa: CASSLRLDSSNF

clone_size: -
d_call: -
v_call: TRBV7-8
j_call: TRBJ1-1
cdr3_nt: TGTGCCAGCAGCTTAGGGTCGAGGAACACTGAAGCTTTCTTT
cdr3_aa: CASSLGSRNTEAFF

clone_size: -
d_call: -
v_call: TRBV23-1
j_call: TRBJ1-6
cdr3_nt: TGCGCCAGCAGTCAATCTCCGATATTCCCGGCTTTAGAGACAAATTCACCCCTCCACTTT
cdr3_aa: CASSQSPIFPALETNSPLHF

clone_size: -
d_call: TRBD1
v_call: TRBV9
j_call: TRBJ2-1
cdr3_nt: TGTGCCAGCAGCGACACAGGGGGCGTCAACAATGAGCAGTTCTTC
cdr3_aa: CASSDTGGVNNEQFF

clone_size: -
d_call: TRBD1
v_call: TRBV29-1
j_call: TRBJ2-6
cdr3_nt: TGCAGCGTTCGAGAGAGGGGACAGACCACCTCTGGGGCCAACGTCCTGACTTTC
cdr3_aa: CSVRERGQTTSGANVLTF

clone_size: once
d_call: -
v_call: TRBV27
j_call: TRBJ1-1
cdr3_nt: TGTGCCAGCAGTTTAACCCGGGGGGGCACTGAAGCTTTCTTT
cdr3_aa: CASSLTRGGTEAFF

clone_size: once
d_call: -
v_call: TRBV7-6
j_call: TRBJ1-4
cdr3_nt: TGTGCCAGCAGCTTAGTCGGTACAGTCGGCGAAAAACTGTTTTTT
cdr3_aa: CASSLVGTVGEKLFF

clone_size: -
d_call: -
v_call: TRBV10-1
j_call: TRBJ2-2
cdr3_nt: TGCGCCAGCAGTGGGGGAGCGGGCACCGGGGAGCTGTTTTTT
cdr3_aa: CASSGGAGTGELFF

clone_size: -
d_call: -
v_call: TRBV28
j_call: TRBJ2-7
cdr3_nt: TGTGCCAGCTTAGGGGGAGGACTAGTATCCTACGAGCAGTACTTC
cdr3_aa: CASLGGGLVSYEQYF

clone_size: -
d_call: -
v_call: TRBV7-3
j_call: TRBJ2-2
cdr3_nt: TGTGCCAGCAGCTTATGGCCCGGGGAGCTGTTTTTT
cdr3_aa: CASSLWPGELFF

clone_size: -
d_call: -
v_call: TRBV9
j_call: TRBJ1-1
cdr3_nt: TGTGCCAGCAGCGTAAGTGGTGACAGTTTGAACACTGAAGCTTTCTTT
cdr3_aa: CASSVSGDSLNTEAFF

clone_size: -
d_call: TRBD2
v_call: TRBV24-1
j_call: TRBJ2-7
cdr3_nt: TGTGCCACCAGTGATCGACATAGCGGGTCACCCTACGAGCAGTACTTC
cdr3_aa: CATSDRHSGSPYEQYF

clone_size: -
d_call: -
v_call: TRBV19
j_call: TRBJ1-5
cdr3_nt: TGTGCCAGTAGTGCCAATCCAATGGGCAGCAATCAGCCCCAGCATTTT
cdr3_aa: CASSANPMGSNQPQHF

clone_size: -
d_call: -
v_call: TRBV5-6
j_call: TRBJ1-4
cdr3_nt: TGTGCCAGCAGCCCCGCAACTAATGAAAAACTGTTTTTT
cdr3_aa: CASSPATNEKLFF

clone_size: -
d_call: TRBD1
v_call: TRBV5-1
j_call: TRBJ1-1
cdr3_nt: TGCGCCAGCAGCCTTGGACAGGGTCGGACTGAAGCTTTCTTT
cdr3_aa: CASSLGQGRTEAFF

clone_size: -
d_call: TRBD2
v_call: TRBV5-6
j_call: TRBJ2-1
cdr3_nt: TGTGCCAGCAGCTTGGGACTAGCGGGAGGGGGCTACAATGAGCAGTTCTTC
cdr3_aa: CASSLGLAGGGYNEQFF

clone_size: -
d_call: TRBD1
v_call: TRBV28
j_call: TRBJ2-7
cdr3_nt: TGTGCCAGCAGTTTAGGACAGGTCTCCTACGAGCAGTACTTC
cdr3_aa: CASSLGQVSYEQYF

clone_size: -
d_call: -
v_call: TRBV6-2/TRBV6-3
j_call: TRBJ1-1
cdr3_nt: TGTGCCAGCAGTGCGGGGTTGACTGAAGCTTTCTTT
cdr3_aa: CASSAGLTEAFF

clone_size: -
d_call: -
v_call: TRBV10-3
j_call: TRBJ2-1
cdr3_nt: TGTGCCATCAGTGGGAGTGGCAATGAGCAGTTCTTC
cdr3_aa: CAISGSGNEQFF

clone_size: -
d_call: TRBD1
v_call: TRBV7-9
j_call: TRBJ2-2
cdr3_nt: TGTGCCAGCAGCCCCCCGCTGAGGGGGCGGGTGAACACCGGGGAGCTGTTTTTT
cdr3_aa: CASSPPLRGRVNTGELFF